This is a list of T cell receptor beta chains from one sample in a study of naive and memory T cell subsets. TCRdb called the UMI-ligation and nested PCR reads again in MiXCR, with one record for every CDR3 protein. The table has approximately 37,000 distinct CDR3 sequences, about 11% seen once. Sample: skin, taken from a tuberculin skin test site. These receptors were taken from an adult in good health. Each CDR3 is given with its conserved first and last residue. D genes are given only for firm matches. Rows may omit the clone size; those that give it use once, few, many or a size class.

V gene	J gene	clone size	D gene	CDR3 DNA	CDR3 protein
TRBV5-1	TRBJ2-4	-	TRBD1	TGCGCCAGTTTCGGGACAGAAAACATTCAGTACTTC	CASFGTENIQYF
TRBV9	TRBJ2-1	few	TRBD2	TGTGCCAGCAGCGCGGGGGGGGCAGGGAACTACAATGAGCAGTTCTTC	CASSAGGAGNYNEQFF
TRBV12-3/TRBV12-4	TRBJ2-5	few	-	TGTGCCAGCACCCTGGGAGGGGGGGCCCCAGAGACCCAGTACTTC	CASTLGGGAPETQYF
TRBV7-2	TRBJ1-1	many	-	TGTGCCAGCAGCCGACAGGCCCTGAACACTGAAGCTTTCTTT	CASSRQALNTEAFF
TRBV12-3/TRBV12-4	TRBJ1-2	few	TRBD1	TGTGCCAGCAGCCACAGGGGGCACGGCTATGGCTACACCTTC	CASSHRGHGYGYTF
TRBV5-1	TRBJ2-7	many	TRBD1	TGCGCCAGCAGCTTGGGGTTGGGACAGGCAAGCTACGAGCAGTACTTC	CASSLGLGQASYEQYF
TRBV28	TRBJ1-1	-	TRBD1	TGTGCCAGCAATCAATACAGGGGTGTGACTGAAGCTTTCTTT	CASNQYRGVTEAFF
TRBV4-1	TRBJ1-1	many	-	TGCGCCAGCAGCCAGGACTGGGGAATGAACACTGAAGCTTTCTTT	CASSQDWGMNTEAFF
TRBV9	TRBJ2-3	-	-	TGTGCCAGCAGCATTTTCGACACAGATACGCAGTATTTT	CASSIFDTDTQYF
TRBV20-1	TRBJ2-1	many	-	TGCAGTGCTCCAAGACTAGAGGGGTACAATGAGCAGTTCTTC	CSAPRLEGYNEQFF
TRBV18	TRBJ1-1	-	-	TGTGCCAGCTCACCAGATCAATACACTGAAGCTTTCTTT	CASSPDQYTEAFF
TRBV28	TRBJ2-7	-	-	TGTGCCAGCAGGGTTATGGGCCCAAGCGCCTACGAGCAGTACTTC	CASRVMGPSAYEQYF
TRBV27	TRBJ1-2	few	-	TGTGCCAGCAGCTTTGGACCGGACGACTATGGCTACACCTTC	CASSFGPDDYGYTF
TRBV18	TRBJ2-7	-	-	TGTGCCAGCTCACCACAGACAGCCTACGAGCAGTACTTC	CASSPQTAYEQYF
TRBV27	TRBJ2-3	-	TRBD2	TGTGCCAGCAGCCCTGGACTAGCAGTAGATACGCAGTATTTT	CASSPGLAVDTQYF
TRBV3-1	TRBJ1-1	few	-	TGTGCCAGCAGCCACCTAGACAGGAACACTGAAGCTTTCTTT	CASSHLDRNTEAFF
TRBV28	TRBJ2-1	-	-	TGTGCCAGTCTAGCGGAGGGGGGCAATGAGCAGTTCTTC	CASLAEGGNEQFF
TRBV19	TRBJ1-2	few	TRBD1	TGTGCCAGTAGTACAAGCCGGGACAGGGACTATGGCTACACCTTC	CASSTSRDRDYGYTF
TRBV9	TRBJ2-6	-	TRBD1	TGTGCCAGCAGCGTTTTAAAGGGGGACAGCTACTCTGGGGCCAACGTCCTGACTTTC	CASSVLKGDSYSGANVLTF
TRBV18	TRBJ1-2	few	TRBD1	TGTGCCAGCTCACCACCGACCATCAGGGGGGCCTATGGCTACACCTTC	CASSPPTIRGAYGYTF
TRBV7-7	TRBJ2-5	many	TRBD1	TGTGCTAGCAGCTCAACAGGGGGCGGAGAGACCCAGTACTTC	CASSSTGGGETQYF
TRBV7-8	TRBJ2-6	-	-	TGTGCCAGCAGCAAACCCAAGAGTGGCTCTGGGGCCAACGTCCTGACTTTC	CASSKPKSGSGANVLTF
TRBV9	TRBJ2-3	-	-	TGTGCCAGCAGCGTGGGTCAAGCGTCAGATACGCAGTATTTT	CASSVGQASDTQYF
TRBV13	TRBJ2-1	-	-	TGTGCCACCAAAGGGGTAACCGACAGCCCTTACAATGAGCAGTTCTTC	CATKGVTDSPYNEQFF
TRBV11-1	TRBJ1-6	many	-	TGTGCCAGCAGCTTAGGGACTCATCATTCACCCCTCCACTTT	CASSLGTHHSPLHF
TRBV30	TRBJ2-5	many	TRBD2	TGTGCCTGCCGACTAGCGGGGACTAAGACCCAGTACTTC	CACRLAGTKTQYF
TRBV9	TRBJ2-7	few	-	TGTGCCAGCAGCGTCTCCGACAGTGCCTACGAGCAGTACTTC	CASSVSDSAYEQYF
TRBV20-1	TRBJ2-1	-	-	TGCAGTGCTAGGGCATTCCCGTCCTACAATGAGCAGTTCTTC	CSARAFPSYNEQFF
TRBV28	TRBJ1-4	many	-	TGTGCCAGCACGGAAGCTTTTAATGAAAAACTGTTTTTT	CASTEAFNEKLFF
TRBV18	TRBJ2-7	-	-	TGTGCCAGCTCACCCTCTACCTACGAGCAGTACTTC	CASSPSTYEQYF
TRBV2	TRBJ1-5	-	-	TGTGCCAGCGACGAACAGGAGGATCAGCCCCAGCATTTT	CASDEQEDQPQHF
TRBV2	TRBJ2-7	few	TRBD1	TGTGCCAGCAGTGAAGCAACAGGGGGCACGGGTGAGCAGTACTTC	CASSEATGGTGEQYF
TRBV19	TRBJ2-2	few	-	TGTGCCAGTAGTGTCAGGGAACAGAGGAACACCGGGGAGCTGTTTTTT	CASSVREQRNTGELFF
TRBV12-3/TRBV12-4	TRBJ2-1	many	TRBD1	TGTGCCAGCAGTGACACCGGGACAGGGGACTACAATGAGCAGTTCTTC	CASSDTGTGDYNEQFF
TRBV20-1	TRBJ1-2	-	TRBD1	TGCAGTGCTTCGTCGACAGGGAGCATGTTAGAAGGCGACACCTTC	CSASSTGSMLEGDTF
TRBV7-9	TRBJ2-3	-	TRBD2	TGTGCCAGCAGCTTGGGACTGGGGGGGGATACGCAGTATTTT	CASSLGLGGDTQYF
TRBV10-3	TRBJ2-1	many	TRBD2	TGTGCCTCAGGACTAGCATCAGGGAACAATGAGCAGTTCTTC	CASGLASGNNEQFF
TRBV7-8	TRBJ2-5	few	-	TGTGCCAGCAGCCAGTACCAAGAGACCCAGTACTTC	CASSQYQETQYF
TRBV4-1	TRBJ1-1	-	TRBD1	TGCGCCAGCAGCCAATCCGCAGGGGGCGCGAGCACTGAAGCTTTCTTT	CASSQSAGGASTEAFF
TRBV27	TRBJ2-7	many	TRBD2	TGTGCCAGCAGTTTAGAGGTTATCGGGAGGCCCTACGAGCAGTACTTC	CASSLEVIGRPYEQYF
TRBV11-2	TRBJ2-7	few	-	TGTGCCAGCAGCCCGGGACGGTACTCCTACGAGCAGTACTTC	CASSPGRYSYEQYF
TRBV4-1	TRBJ2-2	medium-sized	-	TGCGCCAGCAGCCAAGACAAACGGGTGACCGGGGAGCTGTTTTTT	CASSQDKRVTGELFF
TRBV7-9	TRBJ1-1	many	-	TGTGCCAGCAGCTCACGGCCGAACACTGAAGCTTTCTTT	CASSSRPNTEAFF
TRBV12-3/TRBV12-4	TRBJ2-1	many	TRBD2	TGTGCCAGCAGGGAATTTATAGCGGGGGGGTACAATGAGCAGTTCTTC	CASREFIAGGYNEQFF
TRBV9	TRBJ2-5	-	TRBD1	TGTGCCAGCAGCGTAGGGCAGGGGGCGGGTCAAGAGACCCAGTACTTC	CASSVGQGAGQETQYF
TRBV27	TRBJ2-7	-	-	TGTGCCAGCAGTTTAACGAGCCGTTTCTACGAGCAGTACTTC	CASSLTSRFYEQYF
TRBV30	TRBJ1-6	few	-	TGTGCCTGGACGCCTCTGTGGTTGGCACCCCTCCACTTT	CAWTPLWLAPLHF
TRBV30	TRBJ2-1	few	-	TGTGCCTGGAGTGTACGTCGTTTGGATGAGCAGTTCTTC	CAWSVRRLDEQFF
TRBV7-9	TRBJ2-1	few	TRBD1	TGTGCCAGCAGCTCCACCGACAGGGGGGAGAATGAGCAGTTCTTC	CASSSTDRGENEQFF
TRBV4-1	TRBJ1-5	-	-	TGCGCCAGCAGCCATTCGGGTTCCAATCAGCCCCAGCATTTT	CASSHSGSNQPQHF